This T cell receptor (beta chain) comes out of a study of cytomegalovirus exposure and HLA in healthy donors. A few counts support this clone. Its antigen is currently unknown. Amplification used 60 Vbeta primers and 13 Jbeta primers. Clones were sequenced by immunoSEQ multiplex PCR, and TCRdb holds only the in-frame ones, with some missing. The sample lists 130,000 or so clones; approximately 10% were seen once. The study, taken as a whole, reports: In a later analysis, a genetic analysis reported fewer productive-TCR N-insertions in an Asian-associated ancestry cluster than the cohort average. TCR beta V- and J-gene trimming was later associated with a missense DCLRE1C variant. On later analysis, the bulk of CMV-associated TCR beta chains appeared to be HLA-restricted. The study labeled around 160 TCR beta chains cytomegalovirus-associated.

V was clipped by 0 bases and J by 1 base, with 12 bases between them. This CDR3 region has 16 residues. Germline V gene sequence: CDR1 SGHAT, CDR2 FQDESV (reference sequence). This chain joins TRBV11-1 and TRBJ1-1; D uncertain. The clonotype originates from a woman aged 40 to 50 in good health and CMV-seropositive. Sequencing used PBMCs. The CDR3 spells CASSLAEAEGNTEAFF. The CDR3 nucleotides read TGTGCCAGCAGCTTAGCTGAGGCCGAAGGGAACACTGAAGCTTTCTTT.